A selection of T cell receptor beta chains follows, all from one sample in a study of shared clonotypes between healthy human individuals. The table came from immunoSEQ multiplex PCR; TCRdb's copy has only in-frame clones and leaves some out. The repertoire holds 760,000 or so clones, with 96% as singletons. Material for sequencing was naive CD8+ T cells sorted from blood. The source of these receptors is a man between 25 and 39 years old in good health. The CDR3 runs from the conserved cysteine through the conserved F or W. The D gene is left open where the match is weak. Part of the rows lack a size; the others show once, few, many or a class for expanded clones.

size: -
V: TRBV7-8
J: TRBJ2-1
D: -
DNA: TGTGCCAGCAGCTTAGTTGGTGAGCAGTTCTTC
CDR3: CASSLVGEQFF

size: -
V: TRBV27
J: TRBJ2-7
D: TRBD1
DNA: TGTGCCAGCAGTTCGGGGTTGACAGGGAGTTACGAGCAGTACTTC
CDR3: CASSSGLTGSYEQYF

size: -
V: TRBV7-8
J: TRBJ2-1
D: TRBD2
DNA: TGTGCCAGCAGCCCTCCGGGACTAACCTACAATGAGCAGTTCTTC
CDR3: CASSPPGLTYNEQFF

size: -
V: TRBV7-9
J: TRBJ2-7
D: TRBD2
DNA: TGTGCCAGCAGTCTACCGGGACTAGCGGATGGCGAGCAGTACTTC
CDR3: CASSLPGLADGEQYF

size: -
V: TRBV5-6
J: TRBJ2-7
D: -
DNA: TGTGCCAGCGGCTTATTGGACGAGCAGTACTTC
CDR3: CASGLLDEQYF

size: once
V: TRBV9
J: TRBJ2-3
D: -
DNA: TGTGCCAGCAGCCCCCCAAGCACAGATACGCAGTATTTT
CDR3: CASSPPSTDTQYF

size: -
V: TRBV27
J: TRBJ1-3
D: -
DNA: TGTGCCAGCAGTTTTGCTCCTGGAAACACCATATATTTT
CDR3: CASSFAPGNTIYF

size: -
V: TRBV7-9
J: TRBJ2-1
D: TRBD1
DNA: TGTGCCAGCAGCTTGAACAGGGGTAGAGGAGTCTACAATGAGCAGTTCTTC
CDR3: CASSLNRGRGVYNEQFF

size: -
V: TRBV4-3
J: TRBJ2-7
D: -
DNA: TGCGCCAGCAGCCCTGTAGCTCTAAGCTCCTACGAGCAGTACTTC
CDR3: CASSPVALSSYEQYF

size: once
V: TRBV7-8
J: TRBJ2-3
D: -
DNA: TGTGCCAGCAGATGGGTCACAGATACGCAGTATTTT
CDR3: CASRWVTDTQYF

size: -
V: TRBV10-2
J: TRBJ1-3
D: -
DNA: TGCGCCAGCGCTTCCGGACTCCACTCTGGAAACACCATATATTTT
CDR3: CASASGLHSGNTIYF

size: -
V: TRBV5-6
J: TRBJ2-7
D: -
DNA: TGTGCCAGCAGCTTGGCTCAGACCTACGAGCAGTACTTC
CDR3: CASSLAQTYEQYF

size: -
V: TRBV16
J: TRBJ1-5
D: -
DNA: TGTGCCAGCAGCCAATACGGGGATAGCAATCAGCCCCAGCATTTT
CDR3: CASSQYGDSNQPQHF

size: once
V: TRBV25-1
J: TRBJ2-2
D: TRBD2
DNA: TGTGCCAGCAGTGAATTTTCCCTTACTAGCGACGGCGGGGAGCTGTTTTTT
CDR3: CASSEFSLTSDGGELFF

size: -
V: TRBV13
J: TRBJ1-2
D: -
DNA: TGTGCCAGCAGCTTTGGGGATGGCTACACCTTC
CDR3: CASSFGDGYTF

size: -
V: TRBV9
J: TRBJ1-1
D: TRBD1
DNA: TGTGCCAGCTCCCGCAGGGGGGAGACTGAAGCTTTCTTT
CDR3: CASSRRGETEAFF

size: -
V: TRBV6-6
J: TRBJ2-5
D: TRBD2
DNA: TGTGCCAGCAGTTACTCCCAAACTAGCGTACAAGAGACCCAGTACTTC
CDR3: CASSYSQTSVQETQYF

size: -
V: TRBV5-1
J: TRBJ2-3
D: -
DNA: TGCGCCAGCAGCTTGGGAACAGAGGTAGCGGTCGTTTCAGATACGCAGTATTTT
CDR3: CASSLGTEVAVVSDTQYF

size: -
V: TRBV7-9
J: TRBJ2-5
D: -
DNA: TGTGCCAGCAGCCCTCTAATCGGACCAGACCAAGAGACCCAGTACTTC
CDR3: CASSPLIGPDQETQYF

size: -
V: TRBV11-2
J: TRBJ2-7
D: -
DNA: TGTGCCAGCAGCTTAGCGGGGATGGCCGAGCAGTACTTC
CDR3: CASSLAGMAEQYF

size: -
V: TRBV27
J: TRBJ2-7
D: -
DNA: TGTGCCAGCTCCATGGGCCTCCCCTACGAGCAGTACTTC
CDR3: CASSMGLPYEQYF

size: once
V: TRBV7-9
J: TRBJ1-1
D: -
DNA: TGTGCCAGCAGCTTAGTGCGGGGAGGGTCTCCCCTATTTAGGGCTTTCTTT
CDR3: CASSLVRGGSPLFRAFF

size: -
V: TRBV27
J: TRBJ2-1
D: TRBD1
DNA: TGTGCCAGCAGTTTAGGGACAGGGCCCTACAATGAGCAGTTCTTC
CDR3: CASSLGTGPYNEQFF

size: -
V: TRBV29-1
J: TRBJ2-1
D: TRBD1
DNA: TGCAGCGTTTGGAGACAGGGGAGCTCCTACAATGAGCAGTTCTTC
CDR3: CSVWRQGSSYNEQFF

size: -
V: TRBV7-9
J: TRBJ2-7
D: TRBD1
DNA: TGTGCCAGCAGCTTCCACCGGACAGGGGTTTCCTACGAGCAGTACTTC
CDR3: CASSFHRTGVSYEQYF

size: -
V: TRBV11-2
J: TRBJ1-2
D: -
DNA: TGTGCCAGCAGTCATAATGCTTTGGGATCCCGCGGAGCTAACTATGGCTACACCTTC
CDR3: CASSHNALGSRGANYGYTF

size: -
V: TRBV6-1
J: TRBJ2-7
D: -
DNA: TGTGCCAGCAGTGAAGGGGCGGGGCGAACCTACGAGCAGTACTTC
CDR3: CASSEGAGRTYEQYF

size: -
V: TRBV7-9
J: TRBJ1-2
D: -
DNA: TGTGCCCTAGAGTCCGTGGCTAACTATGGCTACACCTTC
CDR3: CALESVANYGYTF

size: -
V: TRBV10-2
J: TRBJ2-7
D: TRBD2
DNA: TGCGCCAGCAGCCGAGGACTAGCGGGAATGGCCTACGAGCAGTACTTC
CDR3: CASSRGLAGMAYEQYF